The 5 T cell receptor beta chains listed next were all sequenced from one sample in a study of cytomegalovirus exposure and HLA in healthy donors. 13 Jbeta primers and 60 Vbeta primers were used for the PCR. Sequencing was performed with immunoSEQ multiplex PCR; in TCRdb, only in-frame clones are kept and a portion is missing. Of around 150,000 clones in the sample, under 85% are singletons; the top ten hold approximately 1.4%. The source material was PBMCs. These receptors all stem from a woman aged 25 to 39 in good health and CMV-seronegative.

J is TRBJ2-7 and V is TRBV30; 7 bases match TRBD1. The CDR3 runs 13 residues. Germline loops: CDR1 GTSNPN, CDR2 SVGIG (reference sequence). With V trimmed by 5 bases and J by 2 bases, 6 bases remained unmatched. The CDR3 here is CAWGRDSTYEQYF. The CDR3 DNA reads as TGTGCCTGGGGCCGGGACAGTACCTACGAGCAGTACTTC.

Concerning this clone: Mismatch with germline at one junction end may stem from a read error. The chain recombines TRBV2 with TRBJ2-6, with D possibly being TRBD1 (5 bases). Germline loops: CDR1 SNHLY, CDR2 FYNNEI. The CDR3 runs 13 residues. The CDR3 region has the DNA TGTGCCAGCAGTCAGGATGGGGCCAACGGCCTGACTTTC. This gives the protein CASSQDGANGLTF.

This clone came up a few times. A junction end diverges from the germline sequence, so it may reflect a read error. This CDR3 is CASSGEGGQLSSYTF. As DNA, the CDR3 is TGTGCCAGCAGTGGGGAGGGAGGGCAGCTTAGCAGCTACACCTTC. The chain joins TRBV10-3 to TRBJ1-2; D call uncertain. CDR1 is ENHRY and CDR2 is SYGVKD in the germline V gene. The CDR3 totals 15 residues.

The CDR3 region is CASSPGQGYQPQHF. The DNA for the CDR3 is TGCGCCAGCAGTCCCGGACAGGGCTATCAGCCCCAGCATTTT. This rearrangement joins TRBV10-2 to TRBJ1-5, with 8 nucleotides matching TRBD1. The CDR3 extends over 14 amino acids. V trimming: 5 bases; J trimming: 5 bases; junction bases outside the gene matches: 5. CDR1 WSHSY and CDR2 SAAADI come from the germline V gene.

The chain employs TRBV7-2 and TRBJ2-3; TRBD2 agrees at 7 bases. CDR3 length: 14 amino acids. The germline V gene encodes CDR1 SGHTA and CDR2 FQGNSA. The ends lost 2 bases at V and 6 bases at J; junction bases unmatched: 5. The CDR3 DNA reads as TGTGCCAGCAGCTTAATTCGGGGAGGGGATACGCAGTATTTT. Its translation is CASSLIRGGDTQYF. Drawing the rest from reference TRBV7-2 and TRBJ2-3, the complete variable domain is GAGVSQSPSNKVTEKGKDVELRCDPISGHTALYWYRQSLGQGLEFLIYFQGNSAPDKSGLPSDRFSAERTGGSVSTLTIQRTQQEDSAVYLCASSLIRGGDTQYFGPGTRLTVL.